Sequencing of this TCR beta chain was carried out in a study of human T cells and chemical hapten exposure. Indicated time point: patch test 2, 6 weeks after DPC sensitization. Documented treatment: therapeutic diphenylcyclopropenone sensitization with weekly scalp DPC. At least ten counts were recorded for this clonotype. Its target is unknown. General study points: No change in TCRs above 1 in 1000 frequency was produced by DPC sensitization. Healthy individuals' immune responses may differ from those of donors, who had alopecia. In the PT1 data, expanded TCR counts showed a positive correlation with patch test score.

TCRdb ran MiXCR on the RACE reads and lists one entry per CDR3 protein. Among roughly 50,000 distinct CDR3 sequences listed, about a tenth were seen once. V was cut by 0 bases and J by 5 bases, with 11 bases left in between. CDR1 SGHRS and CDR2 YFSETQ come from the germline V gene. This CDR3 spans 14 amino acids. The rearrangement links TRBV5-1 to TRBJ1-2; D call uncertain. This specimen consisted of whole blood, obtained in connection with sensitization to the hapten diphenylcyclopropenone (DPC). This TCR was sampled from a woman aged 50 to 60 with alopecia areata. Some clones in this sample may be carry-over from other donors' samples. The CDR3 DNA reads as TGCGCCAGCAGCTTGGCCAACAGAAGATATGGCTACACCTTC. Its translation: CASSLANRRYGYTF.